The clone carrying this TCR beta chain was seen at least ten times. Its antigen is currently unknown. The authors extracted at least 6 micrograms of total RNA per sample. This entry belongs to a study of blood T cells in healthy people across ages. Study observations and caveats: Unsorted PBMCs prevented conclusive naive versus antigen-experienced comparison.

Alongside a J-beta primer mix, a sample-barcoded 5' primer served in a second PCR lasting about 7 to 11 cycles. No fewer than 3 million CDR3-containing paired-end reads came from each sample. TCRdb reanalysed the 5' RACE reads using MiXCR and keeps one entry per CDR3 protein. The data hold roughly 1,500,000 distinct CDR3 sequences, with approximately 38% observed a single time. Looked up from germline, CDR1 is SEHNR and CDR2 is FQNEAQ (reference sequence). V was clipped by 5 bases and J by 0 bases, with 10 bases between them. This CDR3 comprises 14 residues. The sequencing sample was made of blood. This TCR was recovered from a woman under 30 in good health. V and J are TRBV7-9 and TRBJ1-1; maybe TRBD1 (5 bases). The CDR3 spells CASSRDSMNTEAFF. CDR3 nucleotide sequence: TGTGCCAGCAGCCGGGACTCAATGAACACTGAAGCTTTCTTT.